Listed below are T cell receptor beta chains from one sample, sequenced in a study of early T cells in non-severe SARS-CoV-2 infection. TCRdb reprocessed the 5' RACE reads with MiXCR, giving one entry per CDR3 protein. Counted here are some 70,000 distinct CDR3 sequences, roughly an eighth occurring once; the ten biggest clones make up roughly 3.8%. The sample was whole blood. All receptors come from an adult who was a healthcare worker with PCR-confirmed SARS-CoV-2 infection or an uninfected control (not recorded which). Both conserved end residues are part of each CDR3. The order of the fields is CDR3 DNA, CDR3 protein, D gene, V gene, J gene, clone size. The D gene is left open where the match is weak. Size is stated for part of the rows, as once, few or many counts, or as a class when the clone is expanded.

cdr3_nt: TGCGCCAGCAGCTTTATAGCGGGAGAAATCGAGCAGTACTTC
cdr3_aa: CASSFIAGEIEQYF
d_call: TRBD2
v_call: TRBV5-1
j_call: TRBJ2-7
clone_size: .

cdr3_nt: TGTGCCAGCAGTGAAGGTCTTGGGACCACTAATGAAAAACTGTTTTTT
cdr3_aa: CASSEGLGTTNEKLFF
d_call: .
v_call: TRBV6-1
j_call: TRBJ1-4
clone_size: many

cdr3_nt: TGTGCCACCAGCAGAGATCGGTACAGGGTGCGGACTGAAGCTTTCTTT
cdr3_aa: CATSRDRYRVRTEAFF
d_call: .
v_call: TRBV15
j_call: TRBJ1-1
clone_size: many

cdr3_nt: TGTGCCAGCAGTACTAGCGGGAGGGGAGTAGGCAATGAGCAGTTCTTC
cdr3_aa: CASSTSGRGVGNEQFF
d_call: TRBD2
v_call: TRBV28
j_call: TRBJ2-1
clone_size: .

cdr3_nt: TGTGCCAGCAGTAGCCTTAAAGGGTTCACCGGGGAGCTGTTTTTT
cdr3_aa: CASSSLKGFTGELFF
d_call: .
v_call: TRBV28
j_call: TRBJ2-2
clone_size: many

cdr3_nt: TGTGCCAGCAGCTTTGAGGGAACTTACGGTGAGCAGTTCTTC
cdr3_aa: CASSFEGTYGEQFF
d_call: .
v_call: TRBV11-2
j_call: TRBJ2-1
clone_size: many

cdr3_nt: TGTACCAGCATTCTACAGGGTACTGGGGAGCTGTTTTTT
cdr3_aa: CTSILQGTGELFF
d_call: .
v_call: TRBV28
j_call: TRBJ2-2
clone_size: once

cdr3_nt: TGTGCCAGCAGCGTAGGTGGTAGCGGGGGGGCCTACAATGAGCAGTTCTTC
cdr3_aa: CASSVGGSGGAYNEQFF
d_call: TRBD2
v_call: TRBV9
j_call: TRBJ2-1
clone_size: .

cdr3_nt: TGCAGCGTCGACAGGGGCCACGAGCAGTACTTC
cdr3_aa: CSVDRGHEQYF
d_call: TRBD1
v_call: TRBV29-1
j_call: TRBJ2-7
clone_size: many

cdr3_nt: TGTGCCAGCAAACTCCCGGGGACCTACGAGCAGTACTTC
cdr3_aa: CASKLPGTYEQYF
d_call: .
v_call: TRBV28
j_call: TRBJ2-7
clone_size: many

cdr3_nt: TGTGCCAGCTCACCGCTCGGGGGGGGGCCTAGCAATCAGCCCCAGCATTTT
cdr3_aa: CASSPLGGGPSNQPQHF
d_call: .
v_call: TRBV18
j_call: TRBJ1-5
clone_size: many

cdr3_nt: TGTGCCAGCAGTCCCCTGCATCGGGGCACTGAAGCTTTCTTT
cdr3_aa: CASSPLHRGTEAFF
d_call: .
v_call: TRBV12-3/TRBV12-4
j_call: TRBJ1-1
clone_size: many

cdr3_nt: TGCGCCAGCAGCAAACGGACAGTCATGAACACTGAAGCTCTCTTT
cdr3_aa: CASSKRTVMNTEALF
d_call: .
v_call: TRBV5-1
j_call: TRBJ1-1
clone_size: .

cdr3_nt: TGTGCCAGCAGTTACAAGGGTCCTCCGGCCTACGAGCAGTACTTC
cdr3_aa: CASSYKGPPAYEQYF
d_call: .
v_call: TRBV6-5
j_call: TRBJ2-7
clone_size: many

cdr3_nt: TGTGCCAGCAGCTCCGCGGGAGGGTACAATGAGCAGTTCTTC
cdr3_aa: CASSSAGGYNEQFF
d_call: TRBD2
v_call: TRBV7-6
j_call: TRBJ2-1
clone_size: many